These 7 T cell receptor beta chains came from one sample sequenced in a study of cytomegalovirus exposure and HLA in healthy donors. The PCR was carried out with 60 Vbeta primers and 13 Jbeta primers. The assay was immunoSEQ multiplex PCR, and TCRdb's table has in-frame clones only and misses some. In the table there are roughly 280,000 clones, around 66% of which are singletons. The sample was PBMCs. The source is a female donor in good health and CMV-seronegative.

This chain joins TRBV6-4 and TRBJ2-6; D is undetermined. This CDR3 comprises 15 residues. With 3 bases removed from V and 5 bases from J, the gap between germline ends came to 11 bases. The V gene's germline CDR1 is MRHNA and CDR2 SNTAGT. CDR3 amino acids: CASSDNSRRANVLTF. The CDR3 DNA reads TGTGCCAGCAGTGATAACAGCAGGCGGGCCAACGTCCTGACTTTC.

The chain has TRBV19 and TRBJ2-5; unclear D gene. The CDR3 extends over 13 amino acids. CDR1 and CDR2 (germline): LNHDA, SQIVND (reference sequence). V lost 0 bases, J lost 4 bases, and 6 bases lay in between. The CDR3 coding sequence is TGTGCCAGTAGTATAGAGCGGAGAGAGACCCAGTACTTC. Its translation: CASSIERRETQYF.

This clone was counted between two and nine times. The chain has TRBV6-5 and TRBJ2-1; the D is unclear. CDR1 MNHEY and CDR2 SVGAGI come from the germline V gene. The CDR3 sequence is 14 residues long. V was cut by 2 bases and J by 2 bases, with 7 bases left in between. The CDR3 nucleotides are TGTGCCAGCAGTTACCGGCGGACCTACAATGAGCAGTTCTTC. Protein: CASSYRRTYNEQFF.

This clone has only a few counts. The rearrangement uses TRBV28 and TRBJ1-5; TRBD1 is a possible D gene (6 bases). Between the trimmed V and J ends, which lost 3 bases and 4 bases, there was a span of 10 bases. Per germline, CDR1 MDHEN and CDR2 SYDVKM. CDR3 length equals 14 residues. CDR3 nucleotide sequence: TGTGCCAGCAGTTTCTACAGGGTTAATCAGCCCCAGCATTTT. It yields the protein CASSFYRVNQPQHF.

This clone appeared once. V and J are TRBV5-1 and TRBJ1-5; no clear D gene. V lost 4 bases and J 7 bases, leaving 15 bases between the germline ends. Germline lookup yields CDR1 SGHRS and CDR2 YFSETQ. CDR3 length equals 14 residues. CDR3 in amino acids: CASSPTEGGQPQHF. As DNA, the CDR3 is TGCGCCAGCAGCCCGACCGAGGGCGGACAGCCCCAGCATTTT.

The V gene is TRBV5-1, the J gene TRBJ2-3; TRBD1 is a possible D gene (6 bases). The CDR3 runs 16 residues. Looked up from germline, CDR1 is SGHRS and CDR2 is YFSETQ. Trimming shortened V by 3 bases and J by 0 bases, and 14 bases separated the two germline ends. The CDR3 sequence: CASSSRQVYSTDTQYF. The CDR3 bases are TGCGCCAGCAGCTCTCGACAGGTTTATAGCACAGATACGCAGTATTTT.

V is TRBV7-9 and J is TRBJ2-3, with 10 bases identical to TRBD2. The germline CDR1 and CDR2 sequences are SEHNR and FQNEAQ (reference sequence). Unmatched junction bases numbered 5, after V lost 1 base and J lost 1 base. The CDR3 contains 17 residues. CDR3 nucleotide sequence: TGTGCCAGCAGCTTAGGCCTAGCGGGAGTTCGCACAGATACGCAGTATTTT. This sequence encodes CASSLGLAGVRTDTQYF.